A selection of T cell receptor beta chains follows, all from one sample in a study of T cell responses to AZD1222 COVID-19 vaccine. Produced via immunoSEQ multiplex PCR; TCRdb's table is partial and in-frame only. The data show about 150,000 clones, with about 82% seen just once and 6.5% to 8.5% held by the top ten. The material was peripheral blood, obtained 28 days after the second dose of the MenACWY control vaccine. Every receptor here comes from an adult who received the MenACWY meningococcal vaccine as a control. The CDR3 runs from the conserved cysteine through the conserved F or W. The order of the fields is V gene, CDR3 length, J gene, D gene, clone size, CDR3 protein, CDR3 DNA. D genes are given only for firm matches. Only part of the rows carry a size: once, few, many, or a class if the clone is expanded.

V gene: TRBV6-1; CDR3 length: 14; J gene: TRBJ1-2; D gene: .; clone size: .; CDR3 protein: CASSELVEDWGYTF; CDR3 DNA: TGTGCCAGCAGTGAATTGGTAGAGGATTGGGGCTACACCTTC
V gene: TRBV3-1/TRBV3-2; CDR3 length: 18; J gene: TRBJ1-6; D gene: TRBD1; clone size: .; CDR3 protein: CASGWGTGSLSYNSPLHF; CDR3 DNA: TGTGCCAGCGGCTGGGGGACAGGGAGCTTATCCTATAATTCACCCCTCCACTTT
V gene: TRBV10-1; CDR3 length: 15; J gene: TRBJ1-5; D gene: TRBD1; clone size: .; CDR3 protein: CAIGSPGGEEQPQHF; CDR3 DNA: TGCGCCATTGGGTCCCCAGGGGGCGAGGAGCAGCCCCAGCATTTT
V gene: TRBV5-1; CDR3 length: 15; J gene: TRBJ2-2; D gene: .; clone size: .; CDR3 protein: CASSLVPGGTGELFF; CDR3 DNA: TGCGCCAGCAGCTTGGTCCCCGGGGGCACCGGGGAGCTGTTTTTT
V gene: TRBV28; CDR3 length: 14; J gene: TRBJ1-2; D gene: .; clone size: .; CDR3 protein: CASRGPAPNYGYTF; CDR3 DNA: TGTGCCAGCAGAGGCCCCGCTCCGAACTATGGCTACACCTTC
V gene: TRBV5-1; CDR3 length: 15; J gene: TRBJ2-3; D gene: .; clone size: .; CDR3 protein: CASSSQTASTDTQYF; CDR3 DNA: TGCGCCAGCAGCTCCCAGACAGCTAGCACAGATACGCAGTATTTT
V gene: TRBV30; CDR3 length: 12; J gene: TRBJ1-2; D gene: .; clone size: .; CDR3 protein: CAWSRAAIGYTF; CDR3 DNA: TGTGCCTGGAGTCGGGCGGCTATTGGCTACACCTTC
V gene: TRBV13; CDR3 length: 15; J gene: TRBJ1-2; D gene: .; clone size: once; CDR3 protein: CASLSAWPETYSYTF; CDR3 DNA: TGTGCCAGCCTTTCAGCTTGGCCAGAAACCTATAGCTACACCTTC
V gene: TRBV11-3; CDR3 length: 15; J gene: TRBJ2-2; D gene: .; clone size: .; CDR3 protein: CASSLHSANTGELFF; CDR3 DNA: TGTGCCAGCAGCTTACATTCTGCGAACACCGGGGAGCTGTTTTTT
V gene: TRBV2; CDR3 length: 13; J gene: TRBJ2-7; D gene: .; clone size: .; CDR3 protein: CASSMQGEGEQYF; CDR3 DNA: TGTGCCAGCAGTATGCAGGGCGAGGGCGAGCAGTACTTC
V gene: TRBV19; CDR3 length: 15; J gene: TRBJ2-5; D gene: .; clone size: .; CDR3 protein: CASTKGIGGKETQYF; CDR3 DNA: TGTGCCAGTACAAAGGGCATAGGTGGAAAAGAGACCCAGTACTTC
V gene: TRBV4-3; CDR3 length: 15; J gene: TRBJ1-6; D gene: .; clone size: few; CDR3 protein: CASSLEQIPNSPLHF; CDR3 DNA: TGCGCCAGCAGCCTAGAGCAGATTCCCAATTCACCCCTCCACTTT
V gene: TRBV10-1; CDR3 length: 19; J gene: TRBJ2-3; D gene: TRBD1; clone size: .; CDR3 protein: CASSAGVPGETGNTDTQYF; CDR3 DNA: TGTGCCAGCAGTGCTGGCGTGCCGGGTGAGACAGGGAACACAGATACGCAGTATTTT
V gene: TRBV11-3; CDR3 length: 16; J gene: TRBJ2-3; D gene: TRBD2; clone size: .; CDR3 protein: CASSLRGTSATDTQYF; CDR3 DNA: TGTGCCAGCAGCTTAAGGGGGACTAGCGCCACAGATACGCAGTATTTT
V gene: TRBV28; CDR3 length: 14; J gene: TRBJ1-1; D gene: .; clone size: .; CDR3 protein: CASSLRGGNTEAFF; CDR3 DNA: TGTGCCAGCAGCCTCCGGGGAGGCAACACTGAAGCTTTCTTT
V gene: TRBV24-1; CDR3 length: 13; J gene: TRBJ2-5; D gene: .; clone size: .; CDR3 protein: CATSGAHQETQYF; CDR3 DNA: TGTGCCACCAGTGGGGCCCACCAAGAGACCCAGTACTTC
V gene: TRBV5-4; CDR3 length: 16; J gene: TRBJ1-4; D gene: TRBD1; clone size: .; CDR3 protein: CASSPQQGATNEKLFF; CDR3 DNA: TGTGCCAGCAGCCCTCAACAGGGGGCAACTAATGAAAAACTGTTTTTT
V gene: TRBV6-2/TRBV6-3; CDR3 length: 16; J gene: TRBJ2-7; D gene: .; clone size: .; CDR3 protein: CASSYHLRGRTYEQYF; CDR3 DNA: TGTGCCAGCAGTTACCACCTCAGGGGACGAACCTACGAGCAGTACTTC
V gene: TRBV7-9; CDR3 length: 14; J gene: TRBJ2-2; D gene: .; clone size: .; CDR3 protein: CASSLVSYTGELFF; CDR3 DNA: TGTGCCAGCAGCTTAGTGTCCTACACCGGGGAGCTGTTTTTT
V gene: TRBV2; CDR3 length: 15; J gene: TRBJ1-1; D gene: TRBD1; clone size: .; CDR3 protein: CASRDRGFSGTEAFF; CDR3 DNA: TGTGCCAGCAGGGACAGGGGATTTTCGGGGACTGAAGCTTTCTTT
V gene: TRBV4-1; CDR3 length: 14; J gene: TRBJ1-1; D gene: .; clone size: .; CDR3 protein: CASSQTEVWTEAFF; CDR3 DNA: TGCGCCAGCAGCCAGACGGAGGTATGGACTGAAGCTTTCTTT
V gene: TRBV3-1/TRBV3-2; CDR3 length: 15; J gene: TRBJ2-1; D gene: .; clone size: .; CDR3 protein: CASSNYGTSKNEQFF; CDR3 DNA: TGTGCCAGCAGCAACTACGGGACATCGAAAAATGAGCAGTTCTTC
V gene: TRBV6-5; CDR3 length: 13; J gene: TRBJ1-1; D gene: .; clone size: .; CDR3 protein: CASRLTVNTEAFF; CDR3 DNA: TGTGCCAGCAGATTGACAGTGAACACTGAAGCTTTCTTT
V gene: TRBV5-1; CDR3 length: 15; J gene: TRBJ2-1; D gene: .; clone size: .; CDR3 protein: CASSLPRDSGNEQFF; CDR3 DNA: TGCGCCAGCAGCTTGCCTCGGGACTCCGGGAATGAGCAGTTCTTC
V gene: TRBV18; CDR3 length: 15; J gene: TRBJ1-1; D gene: .; clone size: .; CDR3 protein: CASSPPNAGDTEAFF; CDR3 DNA: TGTGCCAGCTCACCACCGAATGCAGGGGACACTGAAGCTTTCTTT
V gene: TRBV2; CDR3 length: 14; J gene: TRBJ2-7; D gene: .; clone size: once; CDR3 protein: CASSPLTNSYEQYF; CDR3 DNA: TGTGCCAGCAGCCCCTTGACGAACTCCTACGAGCAGTACTTC
V gene: TRBV5-1; CDR3 length: 17; J gene: TRBJ2-3; D gene: TRBD2; clone size: .; CDR3 protein: CASSPTSGAASTDTQYF; CDR3 DNA: TGCGCCAGCAGCCCCACTAGCGGGGCTGCTAGCACAGATACGCAGTATTTT
V gene: TRBV6-1; CDR3 length: 14; J gene: TRBJ1-1; D gene: .; clone size: .; CDR3 protein: CASSEARGSTEAFF; CDR3 DNA: TGTGCCAGCAGTGAAGCGCGGGGGTCCACTGAAGCTTTCTTT